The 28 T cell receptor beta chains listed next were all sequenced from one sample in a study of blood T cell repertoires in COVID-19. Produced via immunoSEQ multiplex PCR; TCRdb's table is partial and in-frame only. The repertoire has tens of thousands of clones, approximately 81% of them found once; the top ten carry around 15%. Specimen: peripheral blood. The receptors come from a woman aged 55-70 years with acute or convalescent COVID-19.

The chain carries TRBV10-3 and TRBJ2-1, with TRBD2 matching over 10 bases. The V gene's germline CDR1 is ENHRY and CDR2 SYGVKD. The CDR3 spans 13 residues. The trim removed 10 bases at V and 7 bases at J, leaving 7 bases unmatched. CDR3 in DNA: TGTGCCACCCAGCGGGGGGGCGGTAATGAGCAGTTCTTC. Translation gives CATQRGGGNEQFF.

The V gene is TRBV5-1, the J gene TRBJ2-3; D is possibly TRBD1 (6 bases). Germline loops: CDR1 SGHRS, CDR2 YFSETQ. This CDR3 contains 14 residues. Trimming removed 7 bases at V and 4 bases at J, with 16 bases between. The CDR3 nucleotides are TGCGCCAGCCGCAAACAGGGAGTGGCAGATACGCAGTATTTT. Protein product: CASRKQGVADTQYF.

Here the CDR3 DNA reads TGTGCCAGCAGCTTTACCTTCGACAGGCCATCGAGGAGCAATCAGCCCCAGCATTTT. This encodes CASSFTFDRPSRSNQPQHF. The J gene is TRBJ1-5, the V gene TRBV11-3; possible D gene TRBD1, 6 bases. Germline CDR1 is SGHNT and CDR2 is YENEEA. The CDR3 totals 19 residues. Trimming left V 3 bases short and J 1 base short, with 22 bases between.

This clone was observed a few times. The CDR3 nucleotides are TGTGCCAGCAGTGAATCGAAGGGGTTGAACACTGAAGCTTTCTTT. This encodes CASSESKGLNTEAFF. The chain joins TRBV25-1 to TRBJ1-1, with D possibly matching TRBD1 (5 bases). With 1 base removed from V and 0 bases from J, the gap between germline ends came to 9 bases. The CDR3 covers 15 residues. CDR1 and CDR2 (germline): MGHDK, SYGVNS.

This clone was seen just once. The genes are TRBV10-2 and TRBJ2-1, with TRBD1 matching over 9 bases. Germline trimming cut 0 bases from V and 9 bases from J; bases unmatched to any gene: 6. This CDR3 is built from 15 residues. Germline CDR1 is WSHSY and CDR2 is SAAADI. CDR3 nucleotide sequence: TGCGCCAGCAGTGAGTCGGGACAGGGTTATGGTGAGCAGTTCTTC. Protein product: CASSESGQGYGEQFF.

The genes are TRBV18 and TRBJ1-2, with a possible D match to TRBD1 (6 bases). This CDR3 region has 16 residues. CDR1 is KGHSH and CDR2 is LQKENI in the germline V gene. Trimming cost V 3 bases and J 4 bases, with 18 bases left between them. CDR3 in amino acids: CASSPAPLGAGYGYTF. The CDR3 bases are TGTGCCAGCTCACCCGCTCCCTTGGGGGCCGGCTATGGCTACACCTTC. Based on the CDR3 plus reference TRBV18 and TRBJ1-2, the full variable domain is NAGVMQNPRHLVRRRGQEARLRCSPMKGHSHVYWYRQLPEEGLKFMVYLQKENIIDESGMPKERFSAEFPKEGPSILRIQQVVRGDSAAYFCASSPAPLGAGYGYTFGSGTRLTVV.

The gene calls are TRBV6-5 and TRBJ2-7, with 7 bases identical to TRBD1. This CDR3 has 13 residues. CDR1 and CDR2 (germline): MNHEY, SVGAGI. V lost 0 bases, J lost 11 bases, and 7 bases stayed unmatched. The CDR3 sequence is CASSYSQRQGEYF. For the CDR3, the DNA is TGTGCCAGCAGTTACTCCCAACGACAGGGAGAGTACTTC.

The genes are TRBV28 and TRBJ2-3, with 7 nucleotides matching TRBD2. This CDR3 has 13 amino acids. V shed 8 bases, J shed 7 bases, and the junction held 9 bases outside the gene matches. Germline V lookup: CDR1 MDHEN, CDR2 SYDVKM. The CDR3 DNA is TGTGCCAGCGGGAAGGGCGGGGGAAATACGCAGTATTTT. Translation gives CASGKGGGNTQYF.

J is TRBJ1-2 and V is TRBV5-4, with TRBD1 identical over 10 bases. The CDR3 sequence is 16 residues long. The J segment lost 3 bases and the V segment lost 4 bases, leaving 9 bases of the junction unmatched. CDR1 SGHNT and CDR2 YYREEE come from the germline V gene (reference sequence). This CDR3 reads CASSPRRDRGHYGYTF. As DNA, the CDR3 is TGTGCCAGCAGCCCAAGGCGCGACAGGGGGCACTATGGCTACACCTTC.

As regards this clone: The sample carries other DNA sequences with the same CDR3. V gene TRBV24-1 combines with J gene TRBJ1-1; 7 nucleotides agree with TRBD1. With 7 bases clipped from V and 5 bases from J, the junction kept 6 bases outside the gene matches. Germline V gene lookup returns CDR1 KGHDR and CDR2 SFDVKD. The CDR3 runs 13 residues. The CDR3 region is CATRDRAGTEAFF. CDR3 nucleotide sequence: TGTGCCACCAGAGACAGGGCGGGGACTGAAGCTTTCTTT.

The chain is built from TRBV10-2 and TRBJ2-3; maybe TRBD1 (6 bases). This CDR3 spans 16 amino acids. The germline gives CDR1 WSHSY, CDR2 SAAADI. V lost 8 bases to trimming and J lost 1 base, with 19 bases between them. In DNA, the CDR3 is TGCGCCAGCCTAAGGGGAGCAGGGGCCGGCACAGATACGCAGTATTTT. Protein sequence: CASLRGAGAGTDTQYF.

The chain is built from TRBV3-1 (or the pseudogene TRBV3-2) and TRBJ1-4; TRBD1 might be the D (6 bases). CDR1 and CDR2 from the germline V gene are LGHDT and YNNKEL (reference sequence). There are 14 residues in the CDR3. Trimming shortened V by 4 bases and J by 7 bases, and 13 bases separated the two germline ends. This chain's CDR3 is CASSPSLGAEKLFF. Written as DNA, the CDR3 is TGTGCCAGCAGCCCATCCTTGGGGGCTGAAAAACTGTTTTTT.

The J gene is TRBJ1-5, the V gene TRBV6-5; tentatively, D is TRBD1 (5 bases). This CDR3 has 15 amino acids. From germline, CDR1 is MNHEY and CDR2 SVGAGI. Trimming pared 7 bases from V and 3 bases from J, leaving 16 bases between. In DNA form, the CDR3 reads TGTGCCAGCACCCTATTTGACAGTCACAATCAGCCCCAGCATTTT. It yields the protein CASTLFDSHNQPQHF.

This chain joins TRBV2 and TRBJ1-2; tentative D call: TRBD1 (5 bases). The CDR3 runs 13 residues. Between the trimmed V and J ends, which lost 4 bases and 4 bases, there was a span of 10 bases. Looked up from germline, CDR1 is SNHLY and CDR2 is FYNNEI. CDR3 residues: CASSVGGGYGYTF. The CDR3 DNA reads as TGTGCCAGCAGTGTGGGGGGAGGCTATGGCTACACCTTC.

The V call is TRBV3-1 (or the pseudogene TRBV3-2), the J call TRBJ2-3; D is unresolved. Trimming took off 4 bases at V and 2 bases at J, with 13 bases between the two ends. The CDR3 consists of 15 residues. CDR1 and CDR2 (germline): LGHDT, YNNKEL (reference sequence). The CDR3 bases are TGTGCCAGCAGCCCAGGTGACAAGATCACAGATACGCAGTATTTT. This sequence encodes CASSPGDKITDTQYF.

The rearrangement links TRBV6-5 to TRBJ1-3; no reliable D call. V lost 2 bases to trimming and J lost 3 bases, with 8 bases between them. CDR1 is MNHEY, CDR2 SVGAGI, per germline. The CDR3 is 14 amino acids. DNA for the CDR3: TGTGCCAGCAGTTACATGAGAGGTGGAAACACCATATATTTT. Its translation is CASSYMRGGNTIYF.

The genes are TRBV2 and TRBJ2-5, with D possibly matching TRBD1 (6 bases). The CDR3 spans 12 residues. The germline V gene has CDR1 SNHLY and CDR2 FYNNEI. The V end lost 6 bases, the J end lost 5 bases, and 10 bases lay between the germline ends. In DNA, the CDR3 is TGTGCCAGCAGAGACAGGAGTGAGACCCAGTACTTC. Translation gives CASRDRSETQYF.

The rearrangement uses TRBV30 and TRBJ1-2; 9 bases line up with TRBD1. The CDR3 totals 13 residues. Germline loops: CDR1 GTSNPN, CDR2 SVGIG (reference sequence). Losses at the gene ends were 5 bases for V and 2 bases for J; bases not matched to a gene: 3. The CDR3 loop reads CAWWDRENYGYTF. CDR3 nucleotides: TGTGCCTGGTGGGACAGGGAGAACTATGGCTACACCTTC.

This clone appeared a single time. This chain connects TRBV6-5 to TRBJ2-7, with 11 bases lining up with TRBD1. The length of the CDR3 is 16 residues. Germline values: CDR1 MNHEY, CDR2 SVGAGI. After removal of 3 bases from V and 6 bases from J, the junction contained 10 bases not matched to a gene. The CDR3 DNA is TGTGCCAGCAGTTATGTAGGGGGACAGGGGGTTCTCGAGCAGTACTTC. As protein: CASSYVGGQGVLEQYF.

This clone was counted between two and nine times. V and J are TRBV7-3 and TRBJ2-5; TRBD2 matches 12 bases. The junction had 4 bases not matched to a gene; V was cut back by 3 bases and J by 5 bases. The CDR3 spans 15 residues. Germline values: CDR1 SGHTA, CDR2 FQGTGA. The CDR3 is CASSLTSGGLETQYF. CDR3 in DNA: TGTGCCAGCAGCTTGACTAGCGGGGGTTTGGAGACCCAGTACTTC. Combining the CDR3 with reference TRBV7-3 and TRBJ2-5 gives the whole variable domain GAGVSQTPSNKVTEKGKYVELRCDPISGHTALYWYRQSLGQGPEFLIYFQGTGAADDSGLPNDRFFAVRPEGSVSTLKIQRTERGDSAVYLCASSLTSGGLETQYFGPGTRLLVL.

The CDR3 nucleotides read TGTGCCGGCCGTCCAGGGGGCTCTGTTAGCAATCAGCCCCAGCATTTT. This codes for CAGRPGGSVSNQPQHF. J is TRBJ1-5 and V is TRBV28, with 8 bases matching TRBD1. J gave up 0 bases and V 11 bases, and 12 bases lay outside the gene matches. Germline V CDR1 and CDR2: MDHEN, SYDVKM. This CDR3 is built from 16 residues.

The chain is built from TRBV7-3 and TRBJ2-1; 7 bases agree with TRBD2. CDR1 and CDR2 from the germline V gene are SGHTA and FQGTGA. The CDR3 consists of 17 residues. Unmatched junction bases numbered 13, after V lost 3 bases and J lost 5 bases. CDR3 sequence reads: CASSLWDYLESDNEQFF. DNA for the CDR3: TGTGCCAGCAGCTTGTGGGACTACCTGGAATCAGACAATGAGCAGTTCTTC.

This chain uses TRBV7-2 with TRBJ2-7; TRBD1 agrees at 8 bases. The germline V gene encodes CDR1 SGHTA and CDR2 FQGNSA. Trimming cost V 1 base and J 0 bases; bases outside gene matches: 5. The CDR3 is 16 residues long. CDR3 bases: TGTGCCAGCAGCTTAGATAGGGACAGGACCTCCTACGAGCAGTACTTC. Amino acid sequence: CASSLDRDRTSYEQYF.

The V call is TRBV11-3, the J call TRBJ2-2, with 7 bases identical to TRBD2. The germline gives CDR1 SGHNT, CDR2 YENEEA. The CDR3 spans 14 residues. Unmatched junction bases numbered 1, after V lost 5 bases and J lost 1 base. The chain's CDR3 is CASSPGGNTGELFF. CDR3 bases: TGTGCCAGCAGCCCGGGGGGGAACACCGGGGAGCTGTTTTTT.

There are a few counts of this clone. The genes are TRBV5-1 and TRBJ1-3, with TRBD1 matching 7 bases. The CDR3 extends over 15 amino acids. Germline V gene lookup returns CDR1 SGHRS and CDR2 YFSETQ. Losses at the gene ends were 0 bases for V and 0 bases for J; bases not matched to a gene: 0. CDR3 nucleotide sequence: TGCGCCAGCAGCTTGGCAGGGGGCTCTGGAAACACCATATATTTT. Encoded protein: CASSLAGGSGNTIYF. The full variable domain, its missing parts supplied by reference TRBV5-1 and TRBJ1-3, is KAGVTQTPRYLIKTRGQQVTLSCSPISGHRSVSWYQQTPGQGLQFLFEYFSETQRNKGNFPGRFSGRQFSNSRSEMNVSTLELGDSALYLCASSLAGGSGNTIYFGEGSWLTVV.

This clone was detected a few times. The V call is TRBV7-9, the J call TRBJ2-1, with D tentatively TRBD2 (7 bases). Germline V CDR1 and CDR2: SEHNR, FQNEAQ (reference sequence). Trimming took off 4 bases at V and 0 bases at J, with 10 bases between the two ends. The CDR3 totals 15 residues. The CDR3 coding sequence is TGTGCCAGCAGCTCCGGGGGGCCCTCCTACAATGAGCAGTTCTTC. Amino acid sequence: CASSSGGPSYNEQFF.

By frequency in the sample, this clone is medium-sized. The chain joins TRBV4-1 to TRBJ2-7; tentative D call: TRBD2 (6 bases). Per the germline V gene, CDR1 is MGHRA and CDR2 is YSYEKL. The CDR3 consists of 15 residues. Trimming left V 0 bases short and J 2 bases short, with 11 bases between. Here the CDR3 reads CASSQEERAPYEQYF. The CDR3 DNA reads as TGCGCCAGCAGCCAAGAAGAGCGGGCTCCCTACGAGCAGTACTTC.

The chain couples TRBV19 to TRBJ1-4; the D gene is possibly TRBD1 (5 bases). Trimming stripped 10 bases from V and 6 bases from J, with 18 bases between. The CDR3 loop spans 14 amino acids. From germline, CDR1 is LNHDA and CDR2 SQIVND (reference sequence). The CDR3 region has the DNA TGTGCCACCGCGGCAGCGGGGGGAGATGAAAAACTGTTTTTT. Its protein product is CATAAAGGDEKLFF. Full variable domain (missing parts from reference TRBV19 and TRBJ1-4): DGGITQSPKYLFRKEGQNVTLSCEQNLNHDAMYWYRQDPGQGLRLIYYSQIVNDFQKGDIAEGYSVSREKKESFPLTVTSAQKNPTAFYLCATAAAGGDEKLFFGSGTQLSVL.